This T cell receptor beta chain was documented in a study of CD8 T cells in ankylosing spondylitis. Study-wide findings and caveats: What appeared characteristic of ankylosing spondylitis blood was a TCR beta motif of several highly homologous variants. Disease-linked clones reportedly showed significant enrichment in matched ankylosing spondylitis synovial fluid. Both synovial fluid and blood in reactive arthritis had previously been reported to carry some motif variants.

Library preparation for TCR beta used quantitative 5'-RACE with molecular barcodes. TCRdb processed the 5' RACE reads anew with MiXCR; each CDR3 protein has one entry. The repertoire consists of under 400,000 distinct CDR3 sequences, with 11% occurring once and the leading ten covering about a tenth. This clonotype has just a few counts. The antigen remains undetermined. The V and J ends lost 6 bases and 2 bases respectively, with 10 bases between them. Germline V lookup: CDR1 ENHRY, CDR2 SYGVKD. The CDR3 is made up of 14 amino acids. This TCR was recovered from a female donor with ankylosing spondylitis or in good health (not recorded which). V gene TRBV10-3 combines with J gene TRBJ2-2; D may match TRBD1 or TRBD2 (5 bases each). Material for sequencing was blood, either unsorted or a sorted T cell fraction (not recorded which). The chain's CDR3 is CAISRDVNTGELFF. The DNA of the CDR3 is TGTGCCATCAGCCGGGACGTTAACACCGGGGAGCTGTTTTTT.